This T cell receptor beta chain was recovered during a study of cytomegalovirus exposure and HLA in healthy donors. The J segment lost 5 bases and the V segment lost 6 bases, leaving 14 bases of the junction unmatched. The CDR3 extends over 16 amino acids. 60 Vbeta and 13 Jbeta primers were used in PCR. Sequencing was performed with immunoSEQ multiplex PCR; in TCRdb, only in-frame clones are kept and a portion is missing. The sample gives about 140,000 clones, over 75% of which show up once; around 0.54% is in the top ten. The chain couples TRBV23-1 to TRBJ2-7; 9 bases fit TRBD1. TRBV23-1 is designated an ORF whose function remains uncertain. This TCR was recovered from a woman in her forties in good health and CMV-seronegative. The sample consisted of PBMCs. CDR3 sequence reads: CASSAPGQGIWDEQYF. CDR3 sequence (DNA): TGCGCCAGCAGCGCCCCGGGACAGGGAATATGGGACGAGCAGTACTTC.